This T cell receptor beta chain was profiled in a study of T cells in pancreatic ductal adenocarcinoma. Study-wide points: Results skew toward the minority of patients with early-stage disease.

The repertoire was sequenced with immunoSEQ multiplex PCR; TCRdb's copy has only in-frame clones and lacks some. The table includes around 31,000 clones, around 94% detected once. The CDR3 sequence is 17 residues long. Germline V CDR1 and CDR2: SGDLS, YYNGEE. Between the trimmed V and J ends, which lost 1 base and 0 bases, there was a span of 14 bases. In the case of this clone: Its antigen is undetermined.

No neoadjuvant therapy was given to the selected pancreatic ductal adenocarcinoma patients before their surgery. The chain carries TRBV9 and TRBJ2-1; tentatively, D is TRBD2 (5 bases). The sequence came from a human donor with pancreatic ductal adenocarcinoma. Sequencing was done on a sample of PBMCs. The CDR3 nucleotides read TGTGCCAGCAGCGTACGTTCGAGGGCTGGCTCCTACAATGAGCAGTTCTTC. This codes for CASSVRSRAGSYNEQFF.